These 27 T cell receptor beta chains came from one sample sequenced in a study of Tregs in tolerant kidney transplant recipients. The protocol was immunoSEQ multiplex PCR, while the TCRdb copy is restricted to in-frame clones and leaves out a portion. Reported are 50,000 or so clones; the ten largest clones contain approximately 0.78%. Sequences were derived from CD4+ T cells from blood, sampled before the transplant. These receptors were taken from a human donor who received a combined kidney and bone marrow transplant.

For this clone: The sequence runs out 3 residues before the end of the CDR3; the remainder is reconstructed from the germline J gene. The chain couples TRBV7-8 to TRBJ2-5; D not certain. CDR1 and CDR2 (germline): SGHVS, FQNEAQ. V was pared by 11 bases and J by 0 bases, with 13 bases between. This CDR3 has 13 residues. The CDR3: CAPGTTHQETQYF. The sequenced CDR3 bases are TGTGCCCCAGGCACCACACACCAAGAGACC.

Concerning this clone: The read halts 3 residues ahead of the CDR3 end, with the missing end drawn from the germline J gene. The chain employs TRBV5-1 and TRBJ2-5, with 7 nucleotides matching TRBD1. Germline assignment: CDR1 SGHRS and CDR2 YFSETQ. The CDR3 contains 14 residues. The V segment lost 2 bases and the J segment 1 base; nucleotides outside the gene matches: 2. Here the CDR3 reads CASSFGQAQETQYF. CDR3 bases read: TGCGCCAGCAGCTTTGGACAGGCCCAAGAGACC.

About this clone: The read ends 3 residues before the CDR3 terminus; that terminus is restored from the germline J gene. The chain is built from TRBV2 and TRBJ1-5, with unresolved D. Germline values: CDR1 SNHLY, CDR2 FYNNEI. This CDR3 contains 15 residues. Between the trimmed V and J ends, which lost 6 bases and 1 base, there was a span of 13 bases. Partial CDR3 DNA: TGTGCCAGCAGCGCGTCGGGGATGAGCAATCAGCCC. It encodes CASSASGMSNQP. The whole CDR3 protein reads CASSASGMSNQPQHF.

As concerns this clone: The CDR3 is cut off 3 residues early in the read; its end comes from the germline J gene. The V and J genes are TRBV5-1 and TRBJ2-2, with 7 positions matching TRBD1. The CDR3 has 14 residues. Per the germline V gene, CDR1 is SGHRS and CDR2 is YFSETQ. The junction had 0 bases not matched to a gene; V was cut back by 1 base and J by 3 bases. CDR3 DNA, as far as it was read: TGCGCCAGCAGCTTGCAGGGGGACACCGGGGAG. Translated: CASSLQGDTGE. The CDR3 in full is CASSLQGDTGELFF. The full variable domain, rest sourced from reference TRBV5-1 and TRBJ2-2, is KAGVTQTPRYLIKTRGQQVTLSCSPISGHRSVSWYQQTPGQGLQFLFEYFSETQRNKGNFPGRFSGRQFSNSRSEMNVSTLELGDSALYLCASSLQGDTGELFFGEGSRLTVL.

The CDR3 loop reads CASSPLAGGFPRSEQYF. The CDR3 bases that were read are TGTGCCAGCTCACCCCTAGCGGGAGGCTTTCCCCGAAGCGAG. The chain is built from TRBV18 and TRBJ2-7, with 11 bases that match TRBD2. The read comes to an end 3 residues before the CDR3 does, leaving the germline J gene to fill in the end. Trimming at V came to 3 bases and at J to 6 bases, leaving 13 bases not matched to a gene. CDR1 is KGHSH and CDR2 is LQKENI in the germline V gene. This CDR3 contains 17 residues.

On this clone: The read gets to within 3 residues of the CDR3 end, and the germline J gene fills in the rest. The chain combines TRBV11-2 with TRBJ2-7; tentative D call: TRBD2 (5 bases). Germline lookup yields CDR1 SGHAT and CDR2 FQNNGV. The V gene lost 5 bases and the J gene lost 0 bases, with 14 bases spanning the gap. The CDR3 extends over 15 amino acids. This CDR3 reads CASSTSSGGSYEQYF. The sequenced CDR3 bases are TGTGCCAGCAGCACATCAAGCGGAGGCTCCTACGAG.

Comments on this clone: The observed sequence ends 3 residues before the CDR3 terminus, with the missing tail filled in from the germline J gene. The chain employs TRBV2 and TRBJ1-4, with D possibly TRBD1 on 5 matching bases. With 10 bases removed from V and 2 bases from J, the gap between germline ends came to 20 bases. The CDR3 spans 16 residues. Germline-derived CDR1 and CDR2 are SNHLY and FYNNEI. CDR3 DNA (partial): TGTGCCACCACACAGGAACCACGGGCTACTAATGAAAAA. This translates into CATTQEPRATNEK. The CDR3 as a whole reads CATTQEPRATNEKLFF.

Comments on this clone: From the germline J gene comes the end of the CDR3, since the read stops 3 residues before it. The gene calls are TRBV11-2 and TRBJ2-3, with D unclear. The CDR3 consists of 12 residues. V was clipped by 5 bases and J by 6 bases, with 9 bases between them. Germline CDR1 SGHAT, CDR2 FQNNGV. The CDR3 DNA, read in part, is TGTGCCAGCAGCCAGGAAGTGGATACG. Amino acid sequence: CASSQEVDT. The entire CDR3 reads CASSQEVDTQYF.

With respect to this clone: The sequence runs out 3 residues before the end of the CDR3; the remainder is reconstructed from the germline J gene. V usage is TRBV20-1 and J usage is TRBJ1-1; possibly TRBD1 for D (6 bases). Germline V gene lookup returns CDR1 DFQATT and CDR2 SNEGSKA (reference sequence). There are 13 residues in the CDR3. The V end was cut by 6 bases, the J end by 1 base, with 12 bases between. The CDR3 here is CSATQGRNTEAFF. The part of the CDR3 DNA that was read is TGCAGTGCCACACAGGGACGGAACACTGAA.

Remarks on this clone: The read gets to within 3 residues of the CDR3 end, and the germline J gene fills in the rest. The V and J genes are TRBV5-1 and TRBJ1-1, with 7 bases lining up with TRBD1. Germline V gives CDR1 SGHRS, CDR2 YFSETQ. The trim removed 5 bases at V and 1 base at J, leaving 8 bases unmatched. The CDR3 length is 15 residues. Partial CDR3 DNA: TGCGCCAGCAGGCAACGGGGACAGAAGAACACTGAA. Amino acid sequence: CASRQRGQKNTE. The full CDR3 is CASRQRGQKNTEAFF.

As regards this clone: The read ends 3 residues early relative to the CDR3; the germline J gene fills the gap. The chain recombines TRBV6-1 with TRBJ1-4; TRBD1 is a possible D gene (6 bases). Trimming removed 3 bases at V and 5 bases at J, with 10 bases between. The CDR3 has 14 amino acids. Germline V gene sequence: CDR1 MNHNS, CDR2 SASEGT. The CDR3 DNA, read in part, is TGTGCCAGCAGTGAGGACAGAGTGAATGAAAAA. It yields the protein CASSEDRVNEK. The full CDR3 is CASSEDRVNEKLFF.

A note on this clone: Read data end 3 residues before the CDR3 end; the end is taken from the germline J gene. The rearrangement uses TRBV5-1 and TRBJ1-2; a possible D gene is TRBD1 (6 bases). V was shortened by 4 bases and J by 4 bases, with 14 bases between the two germline ends. Per the germline V gene, CDR1 is SGHRS and CDR2 is YFSETQ. The length of the CDR3 is 14 residues. The part of the CDR3 DNA that was read is TGCGCCAGCAGCAGGGGGACGGGAGTCTATGGC. Protein product: CASSRGTGVYG. The CDR3 reads in full as CASSRGTGVYGYTF.

Concerning this clone itself: With the read ending 3 residues before the CDR3 end, the germline J gene is used to fill in that end. This chain connects TRBV29-1 to TRBJ1-1, with 8 positions matching TRBD1. V shed 7 bases, J shed 7 bases, and the junction held 8 bases outside the gene matches. CDR1 is SQVTM and CDR2 is ANQGSEA in the germline V gene. The CDR3 loop spans 12 amino acids. CDR3: CSATGQEFEAFF. CDR3 DNA (partial): TGCAGCGCCACGGGACAGGAGTTTGAA. Full variable domain (missing parts from reference TRBV29-1 and TRBJ1-1): SAVISQKPSRDICQRGTSLTIQCQVDSQVTMMFWYRQQPGQSLTLIATANQGSEATYESGFVIDKFPISRPNLTFSTLTVSNMSPEDSSIYLCSATGQEFEAFFGQGTRLTVV.

Remarks on this clone: The read gets to within 3 residues of the CDR3 end, and the germline J gene fills in the rest. V usage is TRBV18 and J usage is TRBJ1-4; 7 bases are a match to TRBD1. Germline V gene sequence: CDR1 KGHSH, CDR2 LQKENI. This CDR3 has 15 residues. The junction had 4 bases not matched to a gene; V was cut back by 0 bases and J by 6 bases. The covered CDR3 bases are TGTGCCAGCTCACCACCTCTGGGGACAGATGAAAAA. It yields the protein CASSPPLGTDEK. The whole CDR3 sequence is CASSPPLGTDEKLFF.

Regarding this clone: With the read ending 3 residues before the CDR3 end, the germline J gene is used to fill in that end. The chain joins TRBV6-4 to TRBJ1-1; tentative D call: TRBD1 (5 bases). Germline V gene lookup returns CDR1 MRHNA and CDR2 SNTAGT. V lost 6 bases and J lost 3, with 11 bases in between. The CDR3 extends over 13 amino acids. This CDR3 reads CASRTGEYTEAFF. Incomplete CDR3 DNA: TGTGCCAGCAGAACGGGGGAGTACACTGAA.

To note about this clone: The sequence runs out 3 residues before the end of the CDR3; the remainder is reconstructed from the germline J gene. The rearrangement joins TRBV18 to TRBJ1-2; tentatively, D is TRBD1 (6 bases). Trimming removed 4 bases from V and 4 bases from J, with 10 bases in between. The CDR3 spans 13 residues. CDR1 is KGHSH, CDR2 LQKENI, per germline. The DNA read from the CDR3 is TGTGCCAGCTCACTGCCAGGGGTCTATGGC. Translating it yields CASSLPGVYG. The entire CDR3 protein reads CASSLPGVYGYTF.

Comment on this clone: The observed sequence ends 3 residues before the CDR3 terminus, with the missing tail filled in from the germline J gene. The chain couples TRBV7-8 to TRBJ2-2, with D possibly being TRBD1 (6 bases). Germline V gene lookup returns CDR1 SGHVS and CDR2 FQNEAQ. V was pared by 5 bases and J by 4 bases, with 14 bases between. This CDR3 contains 15 residues. The sequenced part of the CDR3 DNA is TGTGCCAGCAGCCCCTCGGGACACACCACCGGGGAG. It yields the protein CASSPSGHTTGE. The whole CDR3 reads CASSPSGHTTGELFF. Filled out from reference TRBV7-8 and TRBJ2-2, the complete variable domain reads GAGVSQSPRYKVAKRGQDVALRCDPISGHVSLFWYQQALGQGPEFLTYFQNEAQLDKSGLPSDRFFAERPEGSVSTLKIQRTQQEDSAVYLCASSPSGHTTGELFFGEGSRLTVL.

Regarding this clone: The read is 3 residues too short to cover the CDR3 end, so that end is filled in from the germline J gene. This chain links TRBV20-1 with TRBJ1-4; D ambiguous. The CDR3 loop spans 13 amino acids. Germline V lookup: CDR1 DFQATT, CDR2 SNEGSKA (reference sequence). V lost 6 bases and J lost 0, with 8 bases in between. The CDR3 is CSALATTNEKLFF. CDR3 DNA (partial): TGCAGTGCCCTAGCAACAACTAATGAAAAA.

As for this clone: The read stops 3 residues short of the end of the CDR3; the missing end is completed from the germline J gene. This chain connects TRBV6-1 to TRBJ1-2; TRBD1 matches at 7 bases. Per the germline V gene, CDR1 is MNHNS and CDR2 is SASEGT. The CDR3 runs to 13 residues. The ends lost 4 bases at V and 7 bases at J; junction bases unmatched: 6. CDR3 bases read: TGTGCCAGCAGTGTTACAGGGGATCGTGGC. Translated: CASSVTGDRG. The whole CDR3 protein is CASSVTGDRGYTF.

A remark on this clone: The sequenced fragment ends 3 residues before the CDR3 boundary, so the rest is inferred from the germline J gene. This chain links TRBV7-6 with TRBJ2-3; 9 nucleotides align to TRBD2. CDR3 length: 17 amino acids. Trimming at V came to 1 base and at J to 4 bases, leaving 9 bases not matched to a gene. Germline CDR1 is SGHVS and CDR2 is FNYEAQ. The part of the CDR3 DNA that was read is TGTGCCAGCAGCTTAGTAGGGGGTAGCGGGAGCGCAGATACG. As protein: CASSLVGGSGSADT. The whole CDR3 region reads CASSLVGGSGSADTQYF.

With respect to this clone: The read finishes 3 residues shy of the CDR3 end, and the germline J gene is used to complete it. The chain combines TRBV18 with TRBJ2-7, with D possibly being TRBD1 (5 bases). This CDR3 is built from 15 residues. Germline V gene data show CDR1 as KGHSH and CDR2 as LQKENI. Trimming cost V 3 bases and J 2 bases, with 14 bases left between them. Here the CDR3 reads CASSPGQGGPYEQYF. The DNA read from the CDR3 is TGTGCCAGCTCACCGGGGCAGGGTGGCCCCTACGAG.

A remark on this clone: The sequence runs out 3 residues before the end of the CDR3; the remainder is reconstructed from the germline J gene. The rearrangement uses TRBV5-4 and TRBJ1-2; 9 bases are shared with TRBD1. CDR1 is SGHNT and CDR2 is YYREEE in the germline V gene (reference sequence). The V gene end was trimmed by 2 bases and the J gene end by 6 bases; junction bases not matched to a gene: 5. CDR3 size: 14 residues. This chain's CDR3 is CASSFGTGPDGYTF. The covered CDR3 bases are TGTGCCAGCAGCTTCGGGACAGGGCCTGATGGC.

Turning to this clone: The read ends 3 residues early relative to the CDR3; the germline J gene fills the gap. This chain connects TRBV6-2 or TRBV6-3 to TRBJ1-5; 8 nucleotides match TRBD1. Trimming at V came to 4 bases and at J to 5 bases, leaving 7 bases not matched to a gene. Looked up from germline, CDR1 is MNHEY and CDR2 is SVGEGT. The CDR3 runs to 15 residues. The covered CDR3 bases are TGTGCCAGCAGTTGGGATCCACAGGGGGATCAGCCC. This sequence encodes CASSWDPQGDQP. In full, the CDR3 reads CASSWDPQGDQPQHF.

As to this clone: The CDR3 end is not reached by the read, which stops 3 residues before it; the germline J gene fills it in. The rearrangement links TRBV5-1 to TRBJ1-1; D is perhaps TRBD1 (5 bases). This CDR3 spans 14 amino acids. Germline loops: CDR1 SGHRS, CDR2 YFSETQ. Trimming took off 0 bases at V and 5 bases at J, with 11 bases between the two ends. The CDR3 DNA, read in part, is TGCGCCAGCAGCTTGGGTCCGGGGGAAACTGAA. Translated, it gives CASSLGPGETE. The full-length CDR3 reads as CASSLGPGETEAFF.

A word on this clone: Read data end 3 residues before the CDR3 end; the end is taken from the germline J gene. V usage is TRBV7-8 and J usage is TRBJ1-5; 10 nucleotides match TRBD1. V lost 1 base and J lost 2; bases outside the gene matches: 2. Looked up from germline, CDR1 is SGHVS and CDR2 is FQNEAQ. CDR3 length: 16 amino acids. CDR3 amino acids: CASSLGTGGRNQPQHF. CDR3 bases read: TGTGCCAGCAGCTTAGGGACAGGGGGTCGCAATCAGCCC.

A note on this clone: Read data end 3 residues before the CDR3 end; the end is taken from the germline J gene. The V and J genes are TRBV6-2 or TRBV6-3 and TRBJ2-7; 8 bases are a match to TRBD2. Germline CDR1 reads MNHEY; CDR2 reads SVGEGT. The CDR3 has 14 amino acids. Trimming took 6 bases from V and 3 from J; bases not matched to a gene: 7. CDR3 DNA, as far as it was read: TGTGCCAGCAGGCTCGGGACTAGATTCTACGAG. Its protein product is CASRLGTRFYE. The entire CDR3 protein is CASRLGTRFYEQYF.

This clone counts as medium-sized by frequency. CDR3 sequence reads: CASSQETGGLYGYTF. Partial CDR3 DNA: TGTGCCAGCAGTCAAGAGACAGGGGGGCTCTATGGC. The chain uses TRBV6-1 and TRBJ1-2; 9 bases fit TRBD1. The CDR3 is cut off 3 residues early in the read; its end comes from the germline J gene. Trimming at V came to 5 bases and at J to 4 bases, leaving 8 bases not matched to a gene. Germline V CDR1 and CDR2: MNHNS, SASEGT. The CDR3 spans 15 residues.